This paragraph reports one T cell receptor (beta chain). This clonotype came up many times. Its binding antigen is unknown. Per-base qualities were not stored, and no clone one base away is much larger. This sample is part of a study of T cells in Graves' hyperthyroidism and ophthalmopathy (dated by TCRdb to about 2019). For the study in its entirety: Peripheral blood was sampled at the time of initial diagnosis, prior to any treatment. To identify distinguishing TCR V-J signatures, a discovery cohort of some 99 patients was used, comprising 40 to 45 with Graves' ophthalmopathy and 55 to 65 with stable Graves' hyperthyroidism. An independent validation cohort of 18 to 20 hyperthyroidism patients and some 15 patients who later progressed to ophthalmopathy tested prospective prediction of ophthalmopathy. The 100 or so discovery patients were randomly split 7:3 into training and test sets. In about 6 Graves' hyperthyroidism patients, the study also compared T-cell repertoires from thyroid tissue with T-cell repertoires from blood. Following sampling, methimazole starting at 30 mg daily was given to hyperthyroidism patients, and high-dose intravenous methylprednisolone was given to ophthalmopathy patients. TCR Vbeta CDR3 sequencing of 130 to 150 peripheral blood samples (under 45 ophthalmopathy, 70 to 85 hyperthyroidism and roughly 17 progressor patients) is reported in the paper.

V trim: 2 bases; J trim: 5 bases; unmatched bases: 4. Measured from the cysteine to the phenylalanine, the CDR3 is 14 residues long. Only CDR3 DNA is held: 42 bases, read in frame from base 1. CDR1 and CDR2 are drawn from the germline V gene (reference sequence): MNHEY, SMNVEV. The investigation overall reported the following: Ophthalmopathy was separated from stable hyperthyroidism by a 13 V-J signature model, with 87.88% sensitivity and approximately 84% specificity obtained in cross-validation and 80%/75% obtained in testing. Sample size was not statistically predetermined, and blinding of investigators to group allocation was not performed. Most expanded thyroid clonotypes (frequency above 0.001) were also detected in blood, a finding suggesting that blood repertoires may reflect thyroid immune responses. During validation, the model predicted progression to ophthalmopathy a median of about 5.9 months ahead of onset, with just under 71% sensitivity and about 75% specificity.

Stable Graves' hyperthyroidism was defined as the absence of progression to ophthalmopathy over 18 months of follow-up. Hyperthyroidism patients were newly diagnosed, with disease duration under 2 months, and aged 18 to 65 years. Any patient with an uncontrolled infection, another autoimmune disease, pregnancy or lactation was excluded. Clinical symptoms, serum thyroxine and TRAb, thyroid ultrasound, and orbital computed tomography formed the basis for the diagnoses. Ficoll-Paque density gradient centrifugation was used to isolate PBMCs from 10 ml of fresh peripheral blood. Total RNA was extracted using Trizol reagent, and RNA quality was assessed on an Agilent 2100 Bioanalyzer. TCR beta CDR3 regions were amplified from RNA transcripts. The TCR CDR3 was subjected to a first round of RT-PCR using the HTBI primer set and the Qiagen OneStep RT-PCR kit. The libraries were constructed in a second round of multiplex PCR and then size-selected and purified. Libraries were sequenced paired-end with 100 bp reads on an Illumina HiSeq2000. From the authors' description of their analysis: Raw data were processed with SOAPnuke, discarding reads with adapters, uncalled bases, mean Phred below 15, or no exact constant-primer or identifier match. High-quality paired reads were merged using COPE v1.2.5, and each unique nucleotide sequence was defined as a clonotype. MiTCR v1.1 was used to align the clonotypes against IMGT TRBV, TRBD and TRBJ reference segments. The analysis was restricted to V-J combinations with a frequency above 0.0001, which together covered around 99% of the repertoires. The TCS score was defined as the ratio of F50 (clonal expansion) to E x V (chaos), calculated using BLOSUM62-based TCRdist between CDR3 peptides within each V-J. Welch's t-statistics and random forest reduced 500 to 650 V-J features to 10 to 15, which were used in a naive Bayes classifier (R e1071). TCRdb applied fastp at Q25 and MiXCR to the public reads, then kept only in-frame beta chains. When rows share a CDR3 protein, they turn into one entry using the most common DNA and genes. TCRdb assigned the V and J calls; the authors' analysis was not used. The sample table shows fewer than 200,000 distinct CDR3 sequences, and about a sixth are seen once. The ten biggest clones cover around 29% of the sample.

This TCR was recovered from a woman between 45 and 60 years old with Graves' hyperthyroidism. The chain joins TRBV27 to TRBJ2-3; 7 junctional bases match TRBD1. Sequencing was done on a sample of blood. The sequence in DNA is TGTGCCAGCAGTTTAGGGACAGACGAAGATACGCAGTATTTT. This encodes CASSLGTDEDTQYF.